Shown below are 15 T cell receptor beta chains from a single sample sequenced in a study of human T cells and chemical hapten exposure. TCRdb re-derived calls from the RACE reads in MiXCR, one entry per CDR3 protein. The data contain more than 85,000 distinct CDR3 sequences, about a tenth of them singletons. Time point reported: patch test 2, 6 weeks after DPC sensitization. Treatment given: therapeutic diphenylcyclopropenone sensitization with weekly scalp DPC. The specimen was whole blood, collected in connection with sensitization to the hapten diphenylcyclopropenone (DPC). These TCRs come from a woman aged 40 to 49 with alopecia areata. Some clones in this sample may be carry-over from other donors' samples.

This clonotype showed up just a few times. The V gene is TRBV19, the J gene TRBJ1-2; D uncertain. Germline assignment: CDR1 LNHDA and CDR2 SQIVND (reference sequence). The CDR3 is 13 residues long. The ends were cut back, 3 bases at V and 8 bases at J, with 13 bases in the middle. The CDR3 DNA follows: TGTGCCAGTAGTATCGGCCCCTCCGGGGGCTACACCTTC. This codes for CASSIGPSGGYTF.

This clonotype was picked up a small number of times. The chain links TRBV5-1 to TRBJ2-7, with TRBD1 matching over 9 bases. Germline V CDR1 and CDR2: SGHRS, YFSETQ. The CDR3 is 14 residues long. Germline trimming cut 2 bases from V and 2 bases from J; bases unmatched to any gene: 2. CDR3 DNA sequence: TGCGCCAGCAGCTTCCGGACAGGGGCCTACGAGCAGTACTTC. Translated: CASSFRTGAYEQYF.

This clonotype was picked up a small number of times. V and J are TRBV5-1 and TRBJ1-2; 7 positions match TRBD1. Unmatched junction bases numbered 17, after V lost 0 bases and J lost 6 bases. The CDR3 loop spans 18 amino acids. The germline V gene has CDR1 SGHRS and CDR2 YFSETQ. The CDR3 DNA reads as TGCGCCAGCAGCTTGGGACCCGGATTCGCAGGGGGGGAAAATGGCTACACCTTC. Its protein is CASSLGPGFAGGENGYTF.

The chain carries TRBV5-4 and TRBJ2-1; 11 bases are shared with TRBD1. The CDR3 runs 15 residues. With V trimmed by 3 bases and J by 4 bases, 3 bases remained unmatched. Germline values: CDR1 SGHNT, CDR2 YYREEE (reference sequence). CDR3 coding DNA: TGTGCCAGCAGCTCCGGGACAGGGGGATACAATGAGCAGTTCTTC. This codes for CASSSGTGGYNEQFF.

Many counts were recorded for this clonotype. V and J are TRBV12-3 or TRBV12-4 and TRBJ2-7; tentative D call: TRBD1 (5 bases). The CDR3 covers 12 residues. V was trimmed by 5 bases and J by 5 bases, leaving 10 bases between them. The CDR3 loop is CASSLQGNEQYF. The CDR3 DNA sequence: TGTGCCAGCAGTCTCCAGGGCAACGAGCAGTACTTC.

The genes are TRBV6-2 or TRBV6-3 and TRBJ1-2; D perhaps matches TRBD1 (5 bases). From germline, CDR1 is MNHEY and CDR2 SVGEGT. Trimming took 7 bases from V and 8 from J, leaving 23 bases between them. This CDR3 spans 15 amino acids. The CDR3 DNA sequence: TGTGCCAGCACCCACCGGGGACGTCATGTAAGAGGCTACACCTTC. This sequence encodes CASTHRGRHVRGYTF.

This clonotype was observed many times. CDR3 DNA: TGTGCCAGCAGCCAATCACCGGGACAGGGGTACGCCGAGCAGTACTTC. Its protein product is CASSQSPGQGYAEQYF. The rearrangement uses TRBV5-6 and TRBJ2-7; 10 bases match TRBD1. CDR1 and CDR2 from the germline V gene are SGHDT and YYEEEE. V lost 4 bases, J lost 6 bases, and 13 bases stayed unmatched. The CDR3 totals 16 residues.

This chain uses TRBV24-1 with TRBJ2-4; D uncertain. Deletions cut 3 bases from V and 2 bases from J, with 7 bases between. The CDR3 contains 14 residues. Germline V gene data show CDR1 as KGHDR and CDR2 as SFDVKD. Here the CDR3 reads CATSDAGSKNIQYF. The CDR3 DNA reads as TGTGCCACCAGTGATGCAGGTTCCAAAAACATTCAGTACTTC.

CDR3 sequence (DNA): TGTGCCAGCAGTGTATACAGGGGAGGGACCGAAAAACTGTTTTTT. Translating it yields CASSVYRGGTEKLFF. This chain connects TRBV28 to TRBJ1-4, with 7 bases lining up with TRBD1. Germline CDR1 reads MDHEN; CDR2 reads SYDVKM. Trimming removed 5 bases from V and 8 bases from J; junction bases left unmatched: 11. CDR3 size: 15 residues.

The V and J genes are TRBV12-3 or TRBV12-4 and TRBJ1-4; 7 nucleotides align to TRBD1. The CDR3 length is 15 residues. J was trimmed by 4 bases and V by 6 bases; bases with no gene match: 8. Here the CDR3 DNA reads TGTGCCAGCAGCCCAGGGGGAAGTTATAATGAAAAACTGTTTTTT. It codes for CASSPGGSYNEKLFF.

The V gene is TRBV28, the J gene TRBJ2-1; D uncertain. This CDR3 comprises 13 residues. Germline CDR1 reads MDHEN; CDR2 reads SYDVKM. V was shortened by 5 bases and J by 15 bases, with 20 bases between the two germline ends. The CDR3 reads CASSPRLRSESFF. In nucleotides, the CDR3 is TGTGCCAGCAGTCCCCGCTTGAGGAGCGAGTCGTTCTTC.

This clonotype was observed many times. The chain employs TRBV2 and TRBJ2-1; TRBD2 matches at 11 bases. The CDR3 has 16 amino acids. Germline trimming cut 3 bases from V and 8 bases from J; bases unmatched to any gene: 9. Germline V gene data show CDR1 as SNHLY and CDR2 as FYNNEI. The CDR3, as DNA: TGTGCCAGCAGTGATCCTAGCGGGGGGCCCAGGGATGAGCAGTTCTTC. Residues: CASSDPSGGPRDEQFF.

In its sample, this clonotype was seen many times. The J gene is TRBJ2-1, the V gene TRBV4-1; TRBD1 or TRBD2 may be the D gene (6 bases each). V gave up 5 bases and J gave up 7 bases, with 24 bases separating them. In germline, CDR1 is MGHRA, CDR2 YSYEKL. The CDR3 runs 17 residues. The CDR3 is CASSSYFSGGGKNEQFF. In DNA form, the CDR3 reads TGCGCCAGCAGCTCTTACTTCTCCGGGGGCGGCAAGAATGAGCAGTTCTTC.

This clonotype was seen many times. The gene calls are TRBV4-1 and TRBJ1-6; D is unresolved. The CDR3 length is 15 residues. V was cut by 0 bases and J by 7 bases, with 10 bases left in between. Looked up from germline, CDR1 is MGHRA and CDR2 is YSYEKL. The CDR3 nucleotides read TGCGCCAGCAGCCAAGACCGGGAGAGGAATTCACCCCTCCACTTT. This translates into CASSQDRERNSPLHF.

This clonotype was detected many times. The chain combines TRBV6-5 with TRBJ2-7, with TRBD1 as a possible D gene (5 bases). Germline V CDR1 and CDR2: MNHEY, SVGAGI. This CDR3 spans 13 amino acids. Trimming shortened V by 10 bases and J by 5 bases, and 18 bases separated the two germline ends. CDR3 DNA: TGTGCCACCCGCGGCCTCCTCAGGGACGAGCAGTACTTC. Residues: CATRGLLRDEQYF.